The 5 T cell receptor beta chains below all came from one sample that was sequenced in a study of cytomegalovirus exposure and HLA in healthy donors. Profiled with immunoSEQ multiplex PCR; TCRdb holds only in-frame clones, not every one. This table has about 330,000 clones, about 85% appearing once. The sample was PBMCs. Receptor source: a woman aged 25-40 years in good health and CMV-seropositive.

CDR3 sequence: CATSRILTSGGPPDSQETQYF. Written as DNA, the CDR3 is TGTGCCACCAGCAGAATCCTGACTAGCGGGGGGCCACCCGACTCACAAGAGACCCAGTACTTC. The genes are TRBV15 and TRBJ2-5, with 13 bases lining up with TRBD2. The germline CDR1 and CDR2 sequences are LNHNV and YYDKDF (reference sequence). The CDR3 is 21 residues long. With V trimmed by 2 bases and J by 2 bases, 17 bases remained unmatched.

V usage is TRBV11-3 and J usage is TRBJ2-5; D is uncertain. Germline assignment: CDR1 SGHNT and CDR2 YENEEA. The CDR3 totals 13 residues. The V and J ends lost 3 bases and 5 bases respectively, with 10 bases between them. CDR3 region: CASSFGVGETQYF. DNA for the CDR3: TGTGCCAGCAGCTTTGGCGTCGGCGAGACCCAGTACTTC.

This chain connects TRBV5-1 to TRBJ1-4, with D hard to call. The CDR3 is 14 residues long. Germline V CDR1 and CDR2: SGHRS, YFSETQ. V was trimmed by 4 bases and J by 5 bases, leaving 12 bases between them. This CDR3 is CASSTGFKNEKLFF. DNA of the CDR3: TGCGCCAGCAGCACCGGGTTTAAGAATGAAAAACTGTTTTTT.

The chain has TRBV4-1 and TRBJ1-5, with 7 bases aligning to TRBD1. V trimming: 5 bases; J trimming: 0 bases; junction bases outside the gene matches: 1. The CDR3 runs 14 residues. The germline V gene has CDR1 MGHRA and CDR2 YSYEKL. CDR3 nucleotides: TGCGCCAGCAGCGGGACAGCTAGCAATCAGCCCCAGCATTTT. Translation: CASSGTASNQPQHF.

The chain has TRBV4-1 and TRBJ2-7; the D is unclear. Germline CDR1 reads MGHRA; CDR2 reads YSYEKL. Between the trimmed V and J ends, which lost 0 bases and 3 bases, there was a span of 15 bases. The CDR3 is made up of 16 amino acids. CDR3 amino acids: CASSQEQSSALYEQYF. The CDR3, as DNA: TGCGCCAGCAGCCAAGAGCAGTCAAGCGCGCTCTACGAGCAGTACTTC.